One sample yielded the 30 T cell receptor beta chains listed below, sequenced in a study of beta chain features in type 1 diabetes (dated by TCRdb to about 2018). The investigation overall reported the following: Type 1 diabetes patients showed a moderate but significant shortening of TCRB CDR3 length in all four CD4+ subsets.

The library was made by the immunoSEQ multiplex PCR assay. The High Capacity cDNA Reverse Transcription Kit was used to reverse transcribe all of the isolated RNA, meaning that expressed TCRB transcripts were what got sequenced. What TCRdb holds here is the immuneACCESS table cut down to in-frame rearrangements. Part of the clones is not present; checked against another copy, under half of the missing clones reflect an unresolved V gene, and the others are unexplained. For this sample the table gives about 15,000 clones, of which 55% to 70% were detected only once. Together, the top ten hold about 0.57% of the sample. Antigens for these TCRs are unknown. The sequenced sample consisted of stem cell memory CD4+ T cells from blood. The sample's cell subset or site label, decoded: stem cell-like memory CD4+ T cells. These TCRs come from a woman between 18 and 29 years old with type 1 diabetes.

V usage is TRBV18 and J usage is TRBJ1-1; 7 nucleotides match TRBD1. The CDR3 is 13 amino acids. Germline CDR1 and CDR2: KGHSH and LQKENI. With 3 bases clipped from V and 4 bases from J, the junction kept 2 bases outside the gene matches. CDR3 bases: TGTGCCAGCTCACCGACAGGGCCCACTGAAGCTTTCTTT. It is translated as CASSPTGPTEAFF. The complete variable domain, with remaining parts taken from reference TRBV18 and TRBJ1-1, reads NAGVMQNPRHLVRRRGQEARLRCSPMKGHSHVYWYRQLPEEGLKFMVYLQKENIIDESGMPKERFSAEFPKEGPSILRIQQVVRGDSAAYFCASSPTGPTEAFFGQGTRLTVV.

The gene calls are TRBV5-1 and TRBJ2-3, with 8 bases matching TRBD2. This CDR3 contains 15 residues. V was pared by 3 bases and J by 4 bases, with 7 bases of the junction left unmatched. Per the germline V gene, CDR1 is SGHRS and CDR2 is YFSETQ. The CDR3 DNA sequence: TGCGCCAGCAGCTCAACGGGGGGGCCGTCAGATACGCAGTATTTT. This sequence encodes CASSSTGGPSDTQYF. The full variable domain, with the rest looked up from reference TRBV5-1 and TRBJ2-3, is KAGVTQTPRYLIKTRGQQVTLSCSPISGHRSVSWYQQTPGQGLQFLFEYFSETQRNKGNFPGRFSGRQFSNSRSEMNVSTLELGDSALYLCASSSTGGPSDTQYFGPGTRLTVL.

In this sample, this clone turned up a few times. This chain joins TRBV7-2 and TRBJ2-5; 7 bases align to TRBD2. In germline, CDR1 is SGHTA, CDR2 FQGNSA. Trimming removed 3 bases from V and 2 bases from J; junction bases left unmatched: 9. The CDR3 loop spans 16 amino acids. The CDR3 DNA is TGTGCCAGCAGCTTCCAGGGCGGCGGGGGACAAGAGACCCAGTACTTC. Its translation: CASSFQGGGGQETQYF.

The V and J genes are TRBV14 and TRBJ2-4; 11 positions agree with TRBD1. CDR3 size: 19 residues. V gave up 0 bases and J gave up 0 bases; unmatched junction bases: 7. CDR1 is SGHDN, CDR2 FVKESK, per germline. Written as DNA, the CDR3 is TGTGCCAGCAGCCAAGAGACGGGACAGGGGGTTCTAGCCAAAAACATTCAGTACTTC. This encodes CASSQETGQGVLAKNIQYF.

This chain joins TRBV15 and TRBJ2-6, with 14 nucleotides matching TRBD2. This CDR3 is 18 amino acids long. The V and J ends lost 1 base and 3 bases, in that order; junction bases with no gene match: 2. The germline V gene has CDR1 LNHNV and CDR2 YYDKDF (reference sequence). For the CDR3, the DNA is TGTGCCACCAGCAGAGGGGGACTAGCGGGAGTTGGGGCCAACGTCCTGACTTTC. Its translation: CATSRGGLAGVGANVLTF.

In this sample, this clone turned up a few times. The chain couples TRBV29-1 to TRBJ2-7; TRBD1 matches 8 bases. The CDR3 contains 13 residues. V was pared by 6 bases and J by 1 base, with 5 bases of the junction left unmatched. Germline assignment: CDR1 SQVTM and CDR2 ANQGSEA. The DNA of the CDR3 is TGCAGCGTAGGACAGGGACTTTCCTACGAGCAGTACTTC. This translates into CSVGQGLSYEQYF.

This clone was seen only a few times. V usage is TRBV14 and J usage is TRBJ2-1; D is undetermined. The CDR3 runs to 14 residues. Trimming took 0 bases from V and 10 from J, leaving 13 bases between them. Germline V gene lookup returns CDR1 SGHDN and CDR2 FVKESK. The CDR3 DNA reads TGTGCCAGCAGCCAAGAATTTGCGGCCGGCGAGCAGTTCTTC. It yields the protein CASSQEFAAGEQFF.

The chain combines TRBV7-6 with TRBJ1-6; D gene uncertain. This CDR3 has 12 residues. The ends were cut back, 2 bases at V and 7 bases at J, with 3 bases in the middle. Germline CDR1 and CDR2: SGHVS and FNYEAQ. CDR3 DNA: TGTGCCAGCAGCTTACCGAATTCACCCCTCCACTTT. Translation: CASSLPNSPLHF.

The rearrangement joins TRBV18 to TRBJ1-2; perhaps TRBD1 as D (6 bases). The CDR3 runs to 17 residues. The V end lost 3 bases, the J end lost 1 base, and 18 bases lay between the germline ends. Germline CDR1 reads KGHSH; CDR2 reads LQKENI. This CDR3 reads CASSPAIGQQINYGYTF. CDR3 bases: TGTGCCAGCTCACCGGCGATCGGACAGCAAATTAACTATGGCTACACCTTC.

The table lists this clone with a count of one. This chain uses TRBV7-3 with TRBJ1-1; D perhaps matches TRBD1 (5 bases). The CDR3 is 13 residues long. Germline V gene lookup returns CDR1 SGHTA and CDR2 FQGTGA. Trimming removed 4 bases at V and 3 bases at J, with 9 bases between. The CDR3 sequence: CASSYGTYTEAFF. The CDR3 bases are TGTGCCAGCAGCTACGGGACTTACACTGAAGCTTTCTTT.

The chain recombines TRBV6-5 with TRBJ2-1, with 7 bases identical to TRBD2. V lost 4 bases to trimming and J lost 1 base; unmatched junction nucleotides: 4. This CDR3 comprises 15 residues. CDR1 and CDR2 (germline): MNHEY, SVGAGI. CDR3: CASSSSGGSYNEQFF. The DNA for the CDR3 is TGTGCCAGCAGTTCGTCGGGGGGATCCTACAATGAGCAGTTCTTC.

The V gene is TRBV10-3, the J gene TRBJ1-4; 10 nucleotides line up with TRBD1. The V gene's germline CDR1 is ENHRY and CDR2 SYGVKD. The V gene end was trimmed by 4 bases and the J gene end by 4 bases; junction bases not matched to a gene: 0. The CDR3 totals 14 residues. CDR3 sequence reads: CAISGTGGNEKLFF. The CDR3 bases are TGTGCCATCAGTGGGACAGGGGGTAATGAAAAACTGTTTTTT.

V is TRBV4-3 and J is TRBJ2-5; 7 bases fit TRBD2. With 0 bases clipped from V and 4 bases from J, the junction kept 5 bases outside the gene matches. The CDR3 is made up of 15 amino acids. CDR1 and CDR2 (germline): LGHNA, YSLEER. The CDR3 loop reads CASSQDLRGSETQYF. CDR3 in DNA: TGCGCCAGCAGCCAAGATTTGCGGGGGTCAGAGACCCAGTACTTC.

This clone was observed a handful of times. V usage is TRBV5-1 and J usage is TRBJ1-5; TRBD1 might be the D (6 bases). Trimming took 0 bases from V and 6 from J, leaving 13 bases between them. Germline V gene data show CDR1 as SGHRS and CDR2 as YFSETQ. This CDR3 spans 15 amino acids. Written as DNA, the CDR3 is TGCGCCAGCAGCTTGGGATTCGAAGGGGGTCAGCCCCAGCATTTT. Translated: CASSLGFEGGQPQHF.

The rearrangement uses TRBV7-2 and TRBJ1-5; 9 nucleotides agree with TRBD1. The CDR3 is made up of 16 amino acids. Per germline, CDR1 SGHTA and CDR2 FQGNSA. V shed 5 bases, J shed 6 bases, and the junction held 11 bases outside the gene matches. This CDR3 is CASSPRDRAVGQPQHF. Written as DNA, the CDR3 is TGTGCCAGCAGCCCCAGGGACAGGGCGGTTGGTCAGCCCCAGCATTTT.

This clone was seen a single time. The chain recombines TRBV7-9 with TRBJ2-3; D remains ambiguous. The CDR3 has 13 amino acids. The V end was cut by 3 bases, the J end by 1 base, with 5 bases between. CDR1 and CDR2 (germline): SEHNR, FQNEAQ (reference sequence). In DNA, the CDR3 is TGTGCCAGCAGCTTCACAGGCACAGATACGCAGTATTTT. Its translation: CASSFTGTDTQYF.

This chain connects TRBV9 to TRBJ2-7; 10 nucleotides match TRBD2. This CDR3 contains 16 residues. V shed 3 bases, J shed 7 bases, and the junction held 13 bases outside the gene matches. In germline, CDR1 is SGDLS, CDR2 YYNGEE. The CDR3 coding sequence is TGTGCCAGCAGCGGAACTAGCGGGGCCCCGTCGGTGGAGCAGTACTTC. This sequence encodes CASSGTSGAPSVEQYF.

This clone occurred a few times. V and J are TRBV6-6 and TRBJ2-5; 7 bases match TRBD2. Germline V CDR1 and CDR2: MNHNY, SVGAGI (reference sequence). This CDR3 has 15 amino acids. Trimming cost V 6 bases and J 6 bases; bases outside gene matches: 13. CDR3 sequence reads: CASSPEAGVGKTQYF. In nucleotides, the CDR3 is TGTGCCAGCAGCCCCGAGGCGGGAGTGGGAAAGACCCAGTACTTC.

The CDR3 bases are TGTGCCAGCAGTGACTCCAGCGTCAATCAGCCCCAGCATTTT. Residues: CASSDSSVNQPQHF. The chain carries TRBV2 and TRBJ1-5; D is uncertain. V lost 3 bases and J lost 3, with 9 bases in between. This CDR3 region has 14 residues. Germline V lookup: CDR1 SNHLY, CDR2 FYNNEI.

The V and J genes are TRBV29-1 and TRBJ1-2, with 9 bases matching TRBD1. The junction had 4 bases not matched to a gene; V was cut back by 4 bases and J by 10 bases. The CDR3 is 11 residues long. Germline V gene data show CDR1 as SQVTM and CDR2 as ANQGSEA. This CDR3 is CSVGGQGLYTF. The CDR3 region has the DNA TGCAGCGTTGGGGGACAGGGACTCTACACCTTC.

This chain links TRBV7-9 with TRBJ2-7; 10 bases are shared with TRBD1. The CDR3 has 16 residues. The germline gives CDR1 SEHNR, CDR2 FQNEAQ (reference sequence). The V and J ends lost 0 bases and 5 bases, in that order; junction bases with no gene match: 7. Here the CDR3 reads CASSLAWGTGVHEQYF. The CDR3 region has the DNA TGTGCCAGCAGCTTAGCATGGGGGACAGGGGTCCACGAGCAGTACTTC.

The chain is built from TRBV4-3 and TRBJ1-1, with 7 bases matching TRBD1. The germline gives CDR1 LGHNA, CDR2 YSLEER. V lost 6 bases to trimming and J lost 1 base; unmatched junction nucleotides: 8. The CDR3 extends over 15 amino acids. CDR3 sequence: CASSNRGSRNTEAFF. In DNA, the CDR3 is TGCGCCAGCAGTAACAGGGGAAGTAGGAACACTGAAGCTTTCTTT.

The chain combines TRBV7-9 with TRBJ1-2, with TRBD1 identical over 9 bases. The CDR3 is made up of 15 amino acids. Per the germline V gene, CDR1 is SEHNR and CDR2 is FQNEAQ (reference sequence). V lost 3 bases, J lost 8 bases, and 10 bases stayed unmatched. DNA for the CDR3: TGTGCCAGCAGCTTTATCGGGACAGGGCAGGGCGGCTACACCTTC. This translates into CASSFIGTGQGGYTF. Looking up the rest from reference TRBV7-9 and TRBJ1-2 gives the full variable domain: DTGVSQNPRHKITKRGQNVTFRCDPISEHNRLYWYRQTLGQGPEFLTYFQNEAQLEKSRLLSDRFSAERPKGSFSTLEIQRTEQGDSAMYLCASSFIGTGQGGYTFGSGTRLTVV.

This chain uses TRBV9 with TRBJ1-4; D gene uncertain. Trimming took off 4 bases at V and 2 bases at J, with 9 bases between the two ends. The CDR3 has 14 amino acids. Germline V gene sequence: CDR1 SGDLS, CDR2 YYNGEE. This CDR3 is CASSTGGTNEKLFF. Written as DNA, the CDR3 is TGTGCCAGCAGCACCGGAGGTACTAATGAAAAACTGTTTTTT.

This chain uses TRBV7-2 with TRBJ2-3, with no clear D. This CDR3 region has 14 residues. Per the germline V gene, CDR1 is SGHTA and CDR2 is FQGNSA. V lost 6 bases and J lost 5, with 15 bases in between. As DNA, the CDR3 is TGTGCCAGCAGTTCAGGTCCTGCTGGAGATACGCAGTATTTT. Protein sequence: CASSSGPAGDTQYF.

CDR3 in amino acids: CASSLDGRSGRGGSSEQFF. The CDR3 DNA sequence: TGTGCCAGCAGCTTGGACGGGCGCTCGGGGCGGGGGGGCTCATCTGAGCAGTTCTTC. This sequence joins TRBV5-4 and TRBJ2-1, with 9 bases identical to TRBD2. Germline V gives CDR1 SGHNT, CDR2 YYREEE (reference sequence). The CDR3 sequence is 19 residues long. V shed 0 bases and J 9 bases; nucleotides not matched to a gene: 19.

The V gene is TRBV7-2, the J gene TRBJ2-2; possible D gene TRBD2, 6 bases. The V and J ends lost 5 bases and 1 base respectively, with 11 bases between them. The CDR3 totals 15 residues. Per germline, CDR1 SGHTA and CDR2 FQGNSA. CDR3 nucleotide sequence: TGTGCCAGCAGCCTGCGGGATAAGAACACCGGGGAGCTGTTTTTT. Amino acids: CASSLRDKNTGELFF.

The rearrangement joins TRBV5-4 to TRBJ2-7; possibly TRBD1 for D (5 bases). Germline V gene data show CDR1 as SGHNT and CDR2 as YYREEE (reference sequence). CDR3 length equals 14 residues. V lost 0 bases to trimming and J lost 0 bases, with 7 bases between them. Here the CDR3 DNA reads TGTGCCAGCAGCTTGGACAGGTACTCCTACGAGCAGTACTTC. It is translated as CASSLDRYSYEQYF.

This chain uses TRBV15 with TRBJ2-1; D call uncertain. The CDR3 sequence is 15 residues long. Germline assignment: CDR1 LNHNV and CDR2 YYDKDF (reference sequence). Trimming stripped 0 bases from V and 4 bases from J, with 10 bases between. Here the CDR3 DNA reads TGTGCCACCAGCAGAGATAAGACACCGTACAATGAGCAGTTCTTC. It specifies CATSRDKTPYNEQFF.

The chain links TRBV9 to TRBJ2-7; 9 bases line up with TRBD2. The CDR3 has 15 amino acids. Trimming at V came to 4 bases and at J to 6 bases, leaving 11 bases not matched to a gene. CDR1 and CDR2 (germline): SGDLS, YYNGEE. The CDR3 spells CASSPTTSGGLEQYF. CDR3 sequence (DNA): TGTGCCAGCAGCCCCACGACTAGCGGTGGTCTCGAGCAGTACTTC.